Each of the 8 T cell receptor beta chains below was sequenced from the same sample in a study of T cell repertoires in cytomegalovirus infection. TCRdb reprocessed the reads with MiXCR, giving one entry per CDR3 protein. The data show 200,000 to 300,000 distinct CDR3 sequences, about 12% seen once. Sequencing was performed on PBMCs. The receptors stem from a human donor in good health (CMV status not recorded). Some clones in this sample may be carry-over from other donors' samples.

This clonotype was picked up many times. The chain links TRBV6-2 or TRBV6-3 to TRBJ2-1; perhaps D is TRBD1 or TRBD2 (6 bases each). CDR1 and CDR2 (germline): MNHEY, SVGEGT. This CDR3 contains 17 residues. V was pared by 0 bases and J by 6 bases, with 18 bases between. DNA of the CDR3: TGTGCCAGCAGTTACTCCTCCCTCCGGGGGCATGGCAATGAGCAGTTCTTC. The encoded protein is CASSYSSLRGHGNEQFF.

The chain has TRBV7-3 and TRBJ2-7, with 13 bases identical to TRBD2. This CDR3 is 15 amino acids long. V shed 5 bases, J shed 7 bases, and the junction held 8 bases outside the gene matches. Per the germline V gene, CDR1 is SGHTA and CDR2 is FQGTGA. CDR3 sequence reads: CASSPGLAGSVEQYF. As DNA, the CDR3 is TGTGCCAGCAGCCCGGGACTAGCGGGGTCGGTAGAGCAGTACTTC.

In its sample, this clonotype was seen many times. The V call is TRBV4-3, the J call TRBJ2-3, with TRBD2 identical over 7 bases. With V trimmed by 0 bases and J by 3 bases, 6 bases remained unmatched. Germline V lookup: CDR1 LGHNA, CDR2 YSLEER. There are 16 residues in the CDR3. The CDR3 DNA reads TGCGCCAGCAGCCAAGATTCGGCTAGCGGAACAGATACGCAGTATTTT. Translation: CASSQDSASGTDTQYF.

This clonotype appeared many times. The rearrangement links TRBV28 to TRBJ2-7, with D possibly TRBD2 on 7 matching bases. This CDR3 has 12 amino acids. The V end lost 6 bases, the J end lost 6 bases, and 12 bases lay between the germline ends. Looked up from germline, CDR1 is MDHEN and CDR2 is SYDVKM. The CDR3 sequence is CASRGGGGEQYF. CDR3 sequence (DNA): TGTGCCAGCAGGGGAGGGGGTGGCGAGCAGTACTTC.

This clonotype was detected ten times or more. The chain recombines TRBV7-2 with TRBJ2-1; 11 positions match TRBD2. Germline V gene sequence: CDR1 SGHTA, CDR2 FQGNSA. J lost 8 bases, V lost 5 bases, and 11 bases had no gene match. CDR3 length: 16 amino acids. CDR3: CASSLSGRAKVDEQFF. The CDR3 DNA sequence: TGTGCCAGCAGCCTTAGCGGGAGGGCCAAGGTAGATGAGCAGTTCTTC. The full variable domain, its missing parts supplied by reference TRBV7-2 and TRBJ2-1, is GAGVSQSPSNKVTEKGKDVELRCDPISGHTALYWYRQSLGQGLEFLIYFQGNSAPDKSGLPSDRFSAERTGGSVSTLTIQRTQQEDSAVYLCASSLSGRAKVDEQFFGPGTRLTVL.

Ten or more counts support this clonotype. The chain uses TRBV7-2 and TRBJ2-7; D possibly uses TRBD1 or TRBD2 (6 bases each). Trimming cost V 5 bases and J 3 bases, with 17 bases left between them. Germline V gene lookup returns CDR1 SGHTA and CDR2 FQGNSA. The CDR3 loop spans 15 amino acids. The CDR3 DNA reads as TGTGCCAGCAGCCCTCGAGGGGGGTTGCTCTACGAGCAGTACTTC. Protein: CASSPRGGLLYEQYF.

This clonotype was seen more than once but under ten times. The chain uses TRBV6-2 or TRBV6-3 and TRBJ2-2; 9 bases align to TRBD1. The CDR3 loop spans 18 amino acids. J gave up 4 bases and V 0 bases, and 9 bases lay outside the gene matches. Per the germline V gene, CDR1 is MNHEY and CDR2 is SVGEGT. The CDR3 DNA follows: TGTGCCAGCAGTTACTCGGCTTTCGGGACAGGGTTCACCGGGGAGCTGTTTTTT. It yields the protein CASSYSAFGTGFTGELFF.

In DNA form, the CDR3 reads TGTGCCAGCAGCCAAGATCTTACGGCTCCTAACTATGGCTACACCTTC. This sequence encodes CASSQDLTAPNYGYTF. The V and J genes are TRBV14 and TRBJ1-2; the D is unclear. The CDR3 length is 16 residues. V was pared by 0 bases and J by 0 bases, with 11 bases between. CDR1 is SGHDN, CDR2 FVKESK, per germline.